The 22 T cell receptor beta chains presented below share a single source sample, sequenced in a study of cytomegalovirus exposure and HLA in healthy donors. In the PCR, 60 Vbeta and 13 Jbeta primers were used. The table came from immunoSEQ multiplex PCR; TCRdb's copy has only in-frame clones and leaves some out. The table lists some 150,000 clones, about 78% of them singletons. The sequenced sample was PBMCs. These receptors all come from a man over 45 in good health and CMV-seropositive.

J is TRBJ1-2 and V is TRBV5-1, with unresolved D. CDR1 is SGHRS and CDR2 is YFSETQ in the germline V gene. The CDR3 is 13 residues long. V was cut by 3 bases and J by 10 bases, with 16 bases left in between. CDR3: CASSSNSRTTYTF. In nucleotides, the CDR3 is TGCGCCAGCAGCTCCAACTCGCGTACTACCTACACCTTC.

Points on this clone: This CDR3 is also generated by other DNA sequences in the sample. The rearrangement uses TRBV28 and TRBJ1-2; D not certain. The CDR3 consists of 12 residues. Germline lookup yields CDR1 MDHEN and CDR2 SYDVKM. Trimming stripped 9 bases from V and 8 bases from J, with 16 bases between. In nucleotides, the CDR3 is TGTGCCAGTGTCGCGGGAATCTACGGCTACACCTTC. Translating it yields CASVAGIYGYTF.

The gene calls are TRBV5-1 and TRBJ1-1; a weak D match, TRBD1 (5 bases). The CDR3 runs to 15 residues. V was trimmed by 4 bases and J by 1 base, leaving 14 bases between them. The germline CDR1 and CDR2 sequences are SGHRS and YFSETQ. This CDR3 is CASSPVTARNTEAFF. The CDR3 DNA follows: TGCGCCAGCAGCCCCGTGACAGCACGGAACACTGAAGCTTTCTTT.

The rearrangement links TRBV27 to TRBJ2-1, with TRBD2 matching over 9 bases. The CDR3 length is 16 residues. Germline CDR1 and CDR2: MNHEY and SMNVEV (reference sequence). V dropped 2 bases and J dropped 7; count of bases not matched to a gene: 9. Written as DNA, the CDR3 is TGTGCCAGCAGTTTAAGGACGGCGGGGGGGAAAAATGAGCAGTTCTTC. Translation: CASSLRTAGGKNEQFF.

J is TRBJ1-4 and V is TRBV18, with 11 bases aligning to TRBD1. The V and J ends lost 6 bases and 10 bases, in that order; junction bases with no gene match: 7. CDR1 and CDR2 (germline): KGHSH, LQKENI. CDR3 size: 14 residues. As DNA, the CDR3 is TGTGCCAGCTCTGGGGACAGGGGGAGAGGAAAACTGTTTTTT. It specifies CASSGDRGRGKLFF.

The J gene is TRBJ2-4, the V gene TRBV5-4, with 8 nucleotides matching TRBD1. The V gene end was trimmed by 7 bases and the J gene end by 7 bases; junction bases not matched to a gene: 7. The germline CDR1 and CDR2 sequences are SGHNT and YYREEE (reference sequence). The CDR3 extends over 13 amino acids. This chain's CDR3 is CASQDRELNIQYF. The CDR3 coding sequence is TGTGCCAGCCAGGACAGGGAGTTGAACATTCAGTACTTC.

This clone has only a few counts. The same CDR3 also results from other DNA sequences found in this sample. The chain combines TRBV6-1 with TRBJ1-4; no reliable D call. The CDR3 length is 14 residues. V lost 1 base, J lost 4 bases, and 7 bases lay in between. In germline, CDR1 is MNHNS, CDR2 SASEGT. This CDR3 reads CASSEGRGNEKLFF. DNA for the CDR3: TGTGCCAGCAGTGAAGGACGGGGTAATGAAAAACTGTTTTTT.

This chain links TRBV7-9 with TRBJ2-5; D is undetermined. There are 18 residues in the CDR3. The V gene's germline CDR1 is SEHNR and CDR2 FQNEAQ (reference sequence). The V end lost 0 bases, the J end lost 2 bases, and 19 bases lay between the germline ends. The CDR3 DNA reads TGTGCCAGCAGCTTAGCGTCCTCGCACCTAGTAAAGCAAGAGACCCAGTACTTC. As protein: CASSLASSHLVKQETQYF.

This chain uses TRBV7-2 with TRBJ1-4; D gene ambiguous. The V gene's germline CDR1 is SGHTA and CDR2 FQGNSA. The CDR3 extends over 13 amino acids. The V end was cut by 7 bases, the J end by 5 bases, with 11 bases between. This CDR3 reads CASMRSLNEKLFF. The CDR3 DNA follows: TGTGCCAGCATGCGGAGCCTCAATGAAAAACTGTTTTTT.

The rearrangement joins TRBV5-5 to TRBJ1-1, with D unclear. Germline CDR1 is SGHKS and CDR2 is YYEKEE (reference sequence). V lost 2 bases and J 0 bases, leaving 17 bases between the germline ends. The CDR3 runs 17 residues. CDR3: CASSFSGSVPMNTEAFF. The CDR3 region has the DNA TGTGCCAGCAGCTTTTCAGGTTCCGTTCCGATGAACACTGAAGCTTTCTTT.

The chain couples TRBV20-1 to TRBJ2-5; no definite D call. This CDR3 region has 11 residues. The germline V gene has CDR1 DFQATT and CDR2 SNEGSKA (reference sequence). V lost 7 bases and J 1 base, leaving 7 bases between the germline ends. This CDR3 reads CSVQPQETQYF. In DNA, the CDR3 is TGCAGTGTACAGCCCCAAGAGACCCAGTACTTC.

This chain connects TRBV19 to TRBJ1-5; D not certain. Trimming removed 6 bases from V and 1 base from J, with 13 bases in between. The V gene's germline CDR1 is LNHDA and CDR2 SQIVND (reference sequence). This CDR3 is 15 amino acids long. CDR3 loop: CASSLRRESNQPQHF. The CDR3 DNA is TGTGCCAGTAGCCTGCGAAGGGAGAGCAATCAGCCCCAGCATTTT.

This clone appeared a few times. The chain carries TRBV7-3 and TRBJ1-1, with D unclear. With 5 bases removed from V and 8 bases from J, the gap between germline ends came to 12 bases. Germline loops: CDR1 SGHTA, CDR2 FQGTGA. The CDR3 has 12 residues. Written as DNA, the CDR3 is TGTGCCAGCAGCAATCTTCTCGGGGAAGCTTTCTTT. Protein: CASSNLLGEAFF.

The rearrangement joins TRBV28 to TRBJ2-5, with 8 bases identical to TRBD1. After removal of 6 bases from V and 2 bases from J, the junction contained 8 bases not matched to a gene. Germline assignment: CDR1 MDHEN and CDR2 SYDVKM. There are 15 residues in the CDR3. Here the CDR3 reads CASRLTGGTQETQYF. The CDR3 DNA is TGTGCCAGCAGGCTAACAGGGGGAACTCAAGAGACCCAGTACTTC.

The J gene is TRBJ1-2, the V gene TRBV11-3; D is perhaps TRBD1 (6 bases). This CDR3 spans 15 amino acids. Germline values: CDR1 SGHNT, CDR2 YENEEA. V was trimmed by 1 base and J by 5 bases, leaving 14 bases between them. The CDR3 is CASSLASGALYGYTF. The CDR3 DNA reads as TGTGCCAGCAGCTTAGCCTCAGGGGCCCTATATGGCTACACCTTC.

The chain couples TRBV7-2 to TRBJ1-5, with D maybe TRBD1 (5 bases). The V end was cut by 3 bases, the J end by 6 bases, with 15 bases between. Germline CDR1 SGHTA, CDR2 FQGNSA. This CDR3 has 15 amino acids. In nucleotides, the CDR3 is TGTGCCAGCAGCTTCGATGGGGGGGTGGGTCAGCCCCAGCATTTT. Residues: CASSFDGGVGQPQHF. Together with reference TRBV7-2 and TRBJ1-5, the CDR3 gives the full variable domain: GAGVSQSPSNKVTEKGKDVELRCDPISGHTALYWYRQSLGQGLEFLIYFQGNSAPDKSGLPSDRFSAERTGGSVSTLTIQRTQQEDSAVYLCASSFDGGVGQPQHFGDGTRLSIL.

The chain combines TRBV5-1 with TRBJ1-6; 10 bases fit TRBD1. This CDR3 comprises 15 residues. V lost 4 bases, J lost 7 bases, and 5 bases stayed unmatched. The germline V gene encodes CDR1 SGHRS and CDR2 YFSETQ. For the CDR3, the DNA is TGCGCCAGCAGCCGGGTGGACAGGGGGAATTCACCCCTCCACTTT. Translation: CASSRVDRGNSPLHF.

This chain links TRBV7-9 with TRBJ1-2, with 11 bases lining up with TRBD1. V shed 7 bases and J 7 bases; nucleotides not matched to a gene: 11. The V gene's germline CDR1 is SEHNR and CDR2 FQNEAQ (reference sequence). The length of the CDR3 is 15 residues. CDR3 sequence (DNA): TGTGCCAGCATAAGGACAGGGGGCTCTTACGGTGGCTACACCTTC. Its translation: CASIRTGGSYGGYTF. The variable domain in full, with the rest retrieved from reference TRBV7-9 and TRBJ1-2, is DTGVSQNPRHKITKRGQNVTFRCDPISEHNRLYWYRQTLGQGPEFLTYFQNEAQLEKSRLLSDRFSAERPKGSFSTLEIQRTEQGDSAMYLCASIRTGGSYGGYTFGSGTRLTVV.

This chain links TRBV10-3 with TRBJ2-7, with 12 bases matching TRBD1. The ends lost 10 bases at V and 5 bases at J; junction bases unmatched: 12. There are 15 residues in the CDR3. Germline V lookup: CDR1 ENHRY, CDR2 SYGVKD. The CDR3 loop is CASKRLRDRGHEQYF. CDR3 DNA: TGTGCCAGCAAACGTCTTCGGGACAGGGGGCACGAGCAGTACTTC.

The chain has TRBV5-1 and TRBJ1-4; the match to TRBD1 covers 11 bases. J gave up 8 bases and V 5 bases, and 5 bases lay outside the gene matches. CDR1 SGHRS and CDR2 YFSETQ come from the germline V gene. CDR3 length: 14 amino acids. CDR3 residues: CASSAGTGGEKLFF. The CDR3 DNA reads as TGCGCCAGCAGTGCCGGGACAGGGGGAGAAAAACTGTTTTTT.

This clone was picked up a small number of times. The chain recombines TRBV2 with TRBJ2-3, with TRBD1 identical over 7 bases. Germline trimming cut 11 bases from V and 0 bases from J; bases unmatched to any gene: 11. The CDR3 has 15 residues. CDR1 SNHLY and CDR2 FYNNEI come from the germline V gene. CDR3 residues: CASVQGTLSTDTQYF. The CDR3, as DNA: TGTGCCTCTGTACAGGGGACGCTTAGCACAGATACGCAGTATTTT.

This chain uses TRBV7-2 with TRBJ2-7; 10 nucleotides line up with TRBD2. Germline V gene data show CDR1 as SGHTA and CDR2 as FQGNSA. This CDR3 has 14 residues. The trim removed 5 bases at V and 3 bases at J, leaving 4 bases unmatched. The CDR3 loop is CASSLLAGLYEQYF. DNA of the CDR3: TGTGCCAGCAGCCTACTAGCGGGACTCTACGAGCAGTACTTC.